The 4 T cell receptor beta chains reported below all come from one sample, sequenced in a study of shared clonotypes between healthy human individuals. Libraries were prepared by immunoSEQ multiplex PCR; TCRdb keeps only in-frame clonotypes and omits some of them. In the table there are 550,000 to 800,000 clones, around 67% of which are singletons. Sequencing input: memory CD4+ T cells sorted from blood. The subset is: CD45RA-negative fraction. The receptors derive from a woman aged 30 to 39 in good health.

The V gene is TRBV28, the J gene TRBJ1-4; no definite D call. This CDR3 is built from 12 residues. Trimming removed 2 bases from V and 7 bases from J, with 5 bases in between. Germline values: CDR1 MDHEN, CDR2 SYDVKM. CDR3: CASSLRVEKLFF. The DNA of the CDR3 is TGTGCCAGCAGTTTACGGGTTGAAAAACTGTTTTTT.

The chain is built from TRBV6-5 and TRBJ1-5; D perhaps matches TRBD1 (5 bases). The CDR3 covers 15 residues. The germline V gene has CDR1 MNHEY and CDR2 SVGAGI. V was cut by 4 bases and J by 0 bases, with 10 bases left in between. In DNA form, the CDR3 reads TGTGCCAGCAGTTCCACAGGATATAGCAATCAGCCCCAGCATTTT. Translated: CASSSTGYSNQPQHF.

The V gene is TRBV29-1, the J gene TRBJ2-5; D may be TRBD1 (6 bases). The V gene's germline CDR1 is SQVTM and CDR2 ANQGSEA. Trimming took off 6 bases at V and 5 bases at J, with 13 bases between the two ends. The CDR3 sequence is 12 residues long. CDR3 DNA: TGCAGCGTAAACAGGGATTTGGAGACCCAGTACTTC. The encoded protein is CSVNRDLETQYF.

As regards this clone: The same CDR3 can be traced to other DNA sequences in this sample. As DNA, the CDR3 is TGTGCCAGCAGTTTTTCCTTAACTGAAGCTTTCTTT. It specifies CASSFSLTEAFF. The genes are TRBV28 and TRBJ1-1; no reliable D call. The germline gives CDR1 MDHEN, CDR2 SYDVKM. CDR3 length: 12 amino acids. The V end was cut by 3 bases, the J end by 5 bases, with 7 bases between. Supplemented by reference TRBV28 and TRBJ1-1, the full variable domain reads DVKVTQSSRYLVKRTGEKVFLECVQDMDHENMFWYRQDPGLGLRLIYFSYDVKMKEKGDIPEGYSVSREKKERFSLILESASTNQTSMYLCASSFSLTEAFFGQGTRLTVV.